This T cell receptor (beta chain) stems from a study of tumor and adjacent non-tumor tissue in lung cancer. This sample's RNA came from whole unsorted tissue. Chemotherapy-naive patients with new lung cancer underwent thoracic surgery in China, August–late 2014. About this clonotype itself: One end of the junction fails to match germline, which may point to a read error.

The library came from three nested PCR rounds adapted from ARM-PCR protocols. TCRdb re-called the multiplex PCR reads through MiXCR, storing one row per CDR3 protein. The sample lists around 74,000 distinct CDR3 sequences, 55% to 70% occurring once. Germline values: CDR1 SGHDT, CDR2 YYEEEE. This CDR3 comprises 17 residues. The clonotype originates from a woman in her 70s with non-small cell lung cancer. The material sequenced was lung tumor tissue. The V gene is TRBV5-6, the J gene TRBJ1-6; TRBD1 agrees at 9 bases. CDR3 nucleotides: TGTGCCAGCAACCCGGGGACAGGGAGGTCCTATAGTTCACCCCTCCACTTT. It codes for CASNPGTGRSYSSPLHF. The complete variable domain, with remaining parts taken from reference TRBV5-6 and TRBJ1-6, reads DAGVTQSPTHLIKTRGQQVTLRCSPKSGHDTVSWYQQALGQGPQFIFQYYEEEERQRGNFPDRFSGHQFPNYSSELNVNALLLGDSALYLCASNPGTGRSYSSPLHFGNGTRLTVT.